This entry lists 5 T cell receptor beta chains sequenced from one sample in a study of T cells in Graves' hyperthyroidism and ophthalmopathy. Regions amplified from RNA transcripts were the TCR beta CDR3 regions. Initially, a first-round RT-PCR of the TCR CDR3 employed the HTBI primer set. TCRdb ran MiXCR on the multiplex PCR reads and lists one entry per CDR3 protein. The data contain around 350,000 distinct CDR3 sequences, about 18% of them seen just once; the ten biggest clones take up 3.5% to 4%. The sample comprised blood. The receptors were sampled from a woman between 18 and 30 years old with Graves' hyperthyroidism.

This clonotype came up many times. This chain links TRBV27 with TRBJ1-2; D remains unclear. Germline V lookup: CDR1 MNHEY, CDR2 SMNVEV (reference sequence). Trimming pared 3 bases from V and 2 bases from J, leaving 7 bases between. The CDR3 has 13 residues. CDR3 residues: CASSLGMNYGYTF. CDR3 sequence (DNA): TGTGCCAGCAGTTTGGGCATGAACTATGGCTACACCTTC.

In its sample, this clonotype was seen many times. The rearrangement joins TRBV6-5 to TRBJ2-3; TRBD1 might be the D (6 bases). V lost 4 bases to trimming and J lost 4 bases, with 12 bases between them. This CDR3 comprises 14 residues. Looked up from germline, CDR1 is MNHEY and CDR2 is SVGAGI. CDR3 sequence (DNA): TGTGCCAGCAGTTCAGGGGCCGCTTCAGATACGCAGTATTTT. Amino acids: CASSSGAASDTQYF.

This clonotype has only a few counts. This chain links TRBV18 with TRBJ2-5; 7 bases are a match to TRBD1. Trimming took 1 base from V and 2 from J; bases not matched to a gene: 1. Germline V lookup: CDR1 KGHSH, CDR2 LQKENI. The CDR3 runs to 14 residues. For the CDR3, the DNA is TGTGCCAGCTCACCACTGACAGGGCAAGAGACCCAGTACTTC. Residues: CASSPLTGQETQYF.

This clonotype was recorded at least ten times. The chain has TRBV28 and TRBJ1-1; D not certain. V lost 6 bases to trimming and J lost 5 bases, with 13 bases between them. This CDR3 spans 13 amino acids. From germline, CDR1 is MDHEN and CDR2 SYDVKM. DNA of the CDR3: TGTGCCAGCAGACCCTTCGGGGAAACTGAAGCTTTCTTT. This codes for CASRPFGETEAFF. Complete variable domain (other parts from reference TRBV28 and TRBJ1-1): DVKVTQSSRYLVKRTGEKVFLECVQDMDHENMFWYRQDPGLGLRLIYFSYDVKMKEKGDIPEGYSVSREKKERFSLILESASTNQTSMYLCASRPFGETEAFFGQGTRLTVV.

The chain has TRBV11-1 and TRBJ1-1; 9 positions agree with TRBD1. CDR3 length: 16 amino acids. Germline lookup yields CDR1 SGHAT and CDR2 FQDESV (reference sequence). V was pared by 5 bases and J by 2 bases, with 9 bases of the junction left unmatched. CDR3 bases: TGTGCCAGCAGCCACACAAACAGGGGGCTCAACACTGAAGCTTTCTTT. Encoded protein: CASSHTNRGLNTEAFF.